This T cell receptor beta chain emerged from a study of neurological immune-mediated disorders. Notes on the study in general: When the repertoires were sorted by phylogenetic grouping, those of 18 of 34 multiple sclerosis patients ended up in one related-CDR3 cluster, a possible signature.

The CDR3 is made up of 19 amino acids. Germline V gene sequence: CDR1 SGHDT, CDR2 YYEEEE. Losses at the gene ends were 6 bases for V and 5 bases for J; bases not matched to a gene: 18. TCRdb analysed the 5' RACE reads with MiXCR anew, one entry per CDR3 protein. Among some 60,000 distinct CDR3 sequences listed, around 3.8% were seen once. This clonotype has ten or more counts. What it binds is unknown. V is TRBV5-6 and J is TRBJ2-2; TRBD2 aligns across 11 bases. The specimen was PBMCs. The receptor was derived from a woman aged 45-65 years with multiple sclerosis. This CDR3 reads CASTPAWGSGRAQTGELFF. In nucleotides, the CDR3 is TGTGCCAGCACCCCCGCCTGGGGTAGCGGGAGGGCACAGACCGGGGAGCTGTTTTTT. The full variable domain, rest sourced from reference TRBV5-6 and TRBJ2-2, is DAGVTQSPTHLIKTRGQQVTLRCSPKSGHDTVSWYQQALGQGPQFIFQYYEEEERQRGNFPDRFSGHQFPNYSSELNVNALLLGDSALYLCASTPAWGSGRAQTGELFFGEGSRLTVL.